This T cell receptor (beta chain) was found in a study of T cells in Graves' hyperthyroidism and ophthalmopathy. This clonotype came up many times. Regions amplified from RNA transcripts were the TCR beta CDR3 regions. TCR CDR3 underwent first-round RT-PCR with the HTBI primer set. TCRdb ran MiXCR on the multiplex PCR reads and lists one entry per CDR3 protein. The table shows more than 450,000 distinct CDR3 sequences, with around 15% occurring only once. The trim removed 6 bases at V and 5 bases at J, leaving 12 bases unmatched. The CDR3 is made up of 16 amino acids. Germline V gene data show CDR1 as MDHEN and CDR2 as SYDVKM.

This receptor was taken from a woman aged 40-49 years with Graves' hyperthyroidism. The chain uses TRBV28 and TRBJ2-5; 10 bases fit TRBD2. The source material was blood. The CDR3: CASSSPSGRAGETQYF. As DNA, the CDR3 is TGTGCCAGCAGCTCCCCCAGCGGGAGGGCCGGGGAGACCCAGTACTTC.